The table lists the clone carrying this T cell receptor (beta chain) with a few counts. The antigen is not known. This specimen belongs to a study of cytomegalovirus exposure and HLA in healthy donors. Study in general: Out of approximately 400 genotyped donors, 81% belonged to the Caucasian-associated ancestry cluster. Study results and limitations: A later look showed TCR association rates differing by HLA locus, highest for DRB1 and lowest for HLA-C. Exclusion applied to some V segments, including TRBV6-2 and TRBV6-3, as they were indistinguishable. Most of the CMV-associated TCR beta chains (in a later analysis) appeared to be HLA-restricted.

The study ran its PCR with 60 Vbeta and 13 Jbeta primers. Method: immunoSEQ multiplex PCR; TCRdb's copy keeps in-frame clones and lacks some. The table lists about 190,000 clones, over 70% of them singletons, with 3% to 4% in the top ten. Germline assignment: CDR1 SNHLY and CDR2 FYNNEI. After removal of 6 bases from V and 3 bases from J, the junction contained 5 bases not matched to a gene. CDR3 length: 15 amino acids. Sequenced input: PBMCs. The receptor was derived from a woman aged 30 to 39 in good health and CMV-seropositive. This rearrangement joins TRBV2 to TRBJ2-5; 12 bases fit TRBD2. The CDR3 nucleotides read TGTGCCAGCAGAGAGACTAGCGGGAGTGAAGAGACCCAGTACTTC. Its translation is CASRETSGSEETQYF.